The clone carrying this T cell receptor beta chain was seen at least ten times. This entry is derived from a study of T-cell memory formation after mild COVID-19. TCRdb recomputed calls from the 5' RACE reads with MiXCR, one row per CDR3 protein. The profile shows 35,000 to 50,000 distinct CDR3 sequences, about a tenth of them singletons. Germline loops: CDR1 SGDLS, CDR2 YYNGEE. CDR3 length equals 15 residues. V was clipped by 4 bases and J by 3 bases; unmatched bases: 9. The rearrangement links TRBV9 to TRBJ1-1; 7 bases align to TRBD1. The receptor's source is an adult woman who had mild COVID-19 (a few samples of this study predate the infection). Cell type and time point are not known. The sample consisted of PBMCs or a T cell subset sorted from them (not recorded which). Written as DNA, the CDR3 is TGTGCCAGCAGCATCCGCGACAGGGCCGACACTGAAGCTTTCTTT. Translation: CASSIRDRADTEAFF.